The clone carrying this T cell receptor beta chain was observed at least ten times. This entry belongs to a study of T cells after yellow fever vaccination. TCRdb independently ran MiXCR on the 5' RACE reads; one entry per CDR3 protein. Found here are hundreds of thousands of distinct CDR3 sequences, 9% to 15% of them singletons; the top ten hold just under 15%. This receptor was obtained from a man younger than 40 who received the YFV17D yellow fever vaccine. This sample comprised PBMCs, obtained on the day of the yellow fever booster vaccination.

The CDR3 sequence: CASSWGVLAKGAGNEQFF. CDR3 nucleotide sequence: TGTGCCAGCAGTTGGGGGGTCCTAGCGAAGGGGGCGGGCAATGAGCAGTTCTTC. The chain combines TRBV27 with TRBJ2-1, with a weak D call TRBD1 (7 bases). This CDR3 comprises 18 residues. Germline V gives CDR1 MNHEY, CDR2 SMNVEV (reference sequence). Between the trimmed V and J ends, which lost 4 bases and 6 bases, there was a span of 25 bases.